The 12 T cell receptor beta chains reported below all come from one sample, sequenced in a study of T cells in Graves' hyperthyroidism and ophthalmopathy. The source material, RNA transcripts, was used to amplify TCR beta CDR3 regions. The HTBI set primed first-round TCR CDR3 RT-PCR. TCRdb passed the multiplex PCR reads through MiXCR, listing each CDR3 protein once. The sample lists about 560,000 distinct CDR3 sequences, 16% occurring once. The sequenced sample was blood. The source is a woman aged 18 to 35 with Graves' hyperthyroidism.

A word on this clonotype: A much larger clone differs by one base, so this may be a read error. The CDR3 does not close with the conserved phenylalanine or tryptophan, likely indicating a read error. The CDR3 spells CASSEVPLASYTGELFL. CDR3 coding DNA: TGTGCCAGCAGTGAAGTGCCGCTAGCTTCCTACACCGGGGAGCTGTTTCTT. The V and J genes are TRBV6-1 and TRBJ2-2; perhaps TRBD2 as D (5 bases). The CDR3 is made up of 17 amino acids. Between the trimmed V and J ends, which lost 1 base and 3 bases, there was a span of 15 bases. The germline V gene encodes CDR1 MNHNS and CDR2 SASEGT.

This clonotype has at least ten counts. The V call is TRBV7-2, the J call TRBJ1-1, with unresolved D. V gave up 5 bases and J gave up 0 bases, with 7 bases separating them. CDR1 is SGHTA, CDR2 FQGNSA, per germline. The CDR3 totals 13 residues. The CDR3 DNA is TGTGCCAGCAGCAACGGGATGAACACTGAAGCTTTCTTT. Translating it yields CASSNGMNTEAFF. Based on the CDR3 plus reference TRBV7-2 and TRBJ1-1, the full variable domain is GAGVSQSPSNKVTEKGKDVELRCDPISGHTALYWYRQSLGQGLEFLIYFQGNSAPDKSGLPSDRFSAERTGGSVSTLTIQRTQQEDSAVYLCASSNGMNTEAFFGQGTRLTVV.

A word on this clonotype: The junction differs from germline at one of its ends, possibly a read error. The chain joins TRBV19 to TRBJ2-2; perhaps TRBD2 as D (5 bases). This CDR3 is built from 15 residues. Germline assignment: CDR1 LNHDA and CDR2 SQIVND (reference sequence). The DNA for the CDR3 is TGTGCCAGTAGTATATTGCACGAGAACACCGGGGAGCTGCTTTTT. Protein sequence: CASSILHENTGELLF.

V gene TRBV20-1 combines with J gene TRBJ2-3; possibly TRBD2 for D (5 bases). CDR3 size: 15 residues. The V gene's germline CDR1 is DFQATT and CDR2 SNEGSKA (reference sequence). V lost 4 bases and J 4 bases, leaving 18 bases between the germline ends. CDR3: CSAISWGAESDTQYF. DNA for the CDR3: TGCAGTGCTATTTCGTGGGGAGCTGAGTCAGATACGCAGTATTTT.

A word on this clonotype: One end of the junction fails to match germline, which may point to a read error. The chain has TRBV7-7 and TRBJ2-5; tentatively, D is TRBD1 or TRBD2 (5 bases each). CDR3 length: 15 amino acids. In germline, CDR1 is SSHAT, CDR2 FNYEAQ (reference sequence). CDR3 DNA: TGTGCTAGCAGCTTAGGGACCCGAGGAACGGAGACCCAGTACTTC. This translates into CASSLGTRGTETQYF.

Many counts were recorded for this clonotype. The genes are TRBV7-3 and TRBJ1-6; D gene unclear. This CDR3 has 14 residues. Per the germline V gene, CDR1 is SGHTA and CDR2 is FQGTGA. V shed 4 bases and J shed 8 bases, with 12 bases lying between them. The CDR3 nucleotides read TGTGCCAGCAGCTCCGACGGGGTCGATTCACCCCTCCACTTT. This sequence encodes CASSSDGVDSPLHF.

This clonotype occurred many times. As DNA, the CDR3 is TGTGCCAGCACAAGGCAGGGTACTTCACCCCTCCACTTT. Translated: CASTRQGTSPLHF. V usage is TRBV12-3 or TRBV12-4 and J usage is TRBJ1-6; D may be TRBD1 (5 bases). The CDR3 totals 13 residues. Trimming pared 7 bases from V and 9 bases from J, leaving 13 bases between.

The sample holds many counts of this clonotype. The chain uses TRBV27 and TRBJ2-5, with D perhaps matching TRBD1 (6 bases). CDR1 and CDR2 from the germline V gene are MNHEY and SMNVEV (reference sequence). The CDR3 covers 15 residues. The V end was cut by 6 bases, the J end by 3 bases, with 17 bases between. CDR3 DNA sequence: TGTGCCAGCAGATTTATGGCAGGGGCCGAAGAGACCCAGTACTTC. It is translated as CASRFMAGAEETQYF.

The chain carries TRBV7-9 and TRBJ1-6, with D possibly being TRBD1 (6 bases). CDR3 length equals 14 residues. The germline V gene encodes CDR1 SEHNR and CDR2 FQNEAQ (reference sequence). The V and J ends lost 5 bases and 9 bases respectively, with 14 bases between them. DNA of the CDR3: TGTGCCAGCAGCCTTAACAGGGTTGCTTCACCCCTCCACTTT. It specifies CASSLNRVASPLHF.

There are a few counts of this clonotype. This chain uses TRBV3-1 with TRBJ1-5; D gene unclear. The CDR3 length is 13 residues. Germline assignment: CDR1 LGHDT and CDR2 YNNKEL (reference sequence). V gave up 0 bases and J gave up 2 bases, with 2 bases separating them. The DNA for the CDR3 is TGTGCCAGCAGCCAAGAACGCAATCAGCCCCAGCATTTT. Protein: CASSQERNQPQHF. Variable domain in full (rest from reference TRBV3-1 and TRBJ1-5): DTAVSQTPKYLVTQMGNDKSIKCEQNLGHDTMYWYKQDSKKFLKIMFSYNNKELIINETVPNRFSPKSPDKAHLNLHINSLELGDSAVYFCASSQERNQPQHFGDGTRLSIL.

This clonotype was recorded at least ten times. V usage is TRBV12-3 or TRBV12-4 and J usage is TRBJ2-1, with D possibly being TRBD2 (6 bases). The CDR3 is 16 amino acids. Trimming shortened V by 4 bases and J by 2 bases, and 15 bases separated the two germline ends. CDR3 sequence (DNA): TGTGCCAGCAGTTCCCCGGGGAGGACGGCCTACAATGAGCAGTTCTTC. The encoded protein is CASSSPGRTAYNEQFF.

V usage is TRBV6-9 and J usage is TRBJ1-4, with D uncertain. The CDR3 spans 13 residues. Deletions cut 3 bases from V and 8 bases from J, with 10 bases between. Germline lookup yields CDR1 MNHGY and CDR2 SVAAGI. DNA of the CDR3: TGTGCCAGCAGTTACTTGACGCGAGAAAAACTGTTTTTT. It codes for CASSYLTREKLFF.